Detailed here is one T cell receptor beta chain. Its target is unknown. The data stem from a study of graft-versus-host responses after intestinal transplantation. Findings and limits, study-wide: Clonal ratios of graft-versus-host to host-versus-graft in allografts were high for patients exhibiting graft-donor T cell macrochimerism.

There are 15 residues in the CDR3. Per the germline V gene, CDR1 is SGHRS and CDR2 is YFSETQ. V gave up 5 bases and J gave up 2 bases; unmatched junction bases: 9. Profiled with immunoSEQ multiplex PCR; TCRdb holds only in-frame clones, not every one. In the table there are more than 80,000 clones, less than 90% of which are singletons. This sequence joins TRBV5-1 and TRBJ1-2; 7 nucleotides line up with TRBD1. Source: unstimulated CD4+ T cells sorted from spleen or lymph node cells, taken before transplant. This sequence originates from a human donor who was the organ donor for an intestinal transplant. The CDR3 reads CASRTWTGPNYGYTF. CDR3 in DNA: TGCGCCAGCAGGACATGGACAGGACCCAACTATGGCTACACCTTC.